This is a list of T cell receptor beta chains from one sample in a study of T cell responses to AZD1222 COVID-19 vaccine. TCRdb's copy holds only in-frame clones and misses some; the assay was immunoSEQ multiplex PCR. The sample lists some 150,000 clones; under 95% were seen once. The source material was peripheral blood, sampled 28 days after the second AZD1222 dose. All receptors come from an adult who received the AZD1222 COVID-19 vaccine. The CDR3 runs from the conserved cysteine through the conserved F or W. A D gene is named only where the DNA matches it firmly. Part of the rows lack a size; the others show once, few, many or a class for expanded clones.

j_call,d_call,v_call,clone_size,cdr3_nt,cdr3_aa
TRBJ2-7,TRBD2,TRBV3-1/TRBV3-2,-,TGTGCCAGCAGCCAAGTTTCTAGCGGGAGCGAGCAGTACTTC,CASSQVSSGSEQYF
TRBJ2-1,TRBD2,TRBV5-1,-,TGCGCCAGCAGCTTGGAAGCGGGAGGGCCGGGCAATGAGCAGTTCTTC,CASSLEAGGPGNEQFF
TRBJ1-5,TRBD1,TRBV30,-,TGTGCCTGCAATAGCGGGACAGGGGATCAGCCCCAGCATTTT,CACNSGTGDQPQHF
TRBJ1-4,TRBD1,TRBV9,-,TGTGCCAGCAGCGTCACAGGGGCAACTAATGAAAAACTGTTTTTT,CASSVTGATNEKLFF
TRBJ1-6,-,TRBV19,-,TGTGCCAGTAGTCTAGGGGTCGTTAATTCACCCCTCCACTTT,CASSLGVVNSPLHF
TRBJ2-7,TRBD2,TRBV19,-,TGTGCCAGTAGTATAGAGGCGACTAGCGGAATTCCCTACGAGCAGTACTTC,CASSIEATSGIPYEQYF
TRBJ2-2,TRBD1,TRBV11-3,-,TGTGCCAGCAGCTATCGACAGGGCCCCGGGGAGCTGTTTTTT,CASSYRQGPGELFF
TRBJ2-1,TRBD2,TRBV28,-,TGTGCCAGCAGTGGATTTAGCGGGGGGACCTACAATGAGCAGTTCTTC,CASSGFSGGTYNEQFF
TRBJ1-4,-,TRBV6-5,-,TGTGCCAGCAGTTACTCGCTCGCAACTAATGAAAAACTGTTTTTT,CASSYSLATNEKLFF
TRBJ1-2,-,TRBV4-1,-,TGCGCCAGCAGCCCACAAGAGGTGAACTATGGCTACACCTTC,CASSPQEVNYGYTF
TRBJ1-3,TRBD1,TRBV7-6,-,TGTGCCAGCAGCTTAGAAGGGACAGCTTTAGGGAACACCATATATTTT,CASSLEGTALGNTIYF
TRBJ2-7,-,TRBV19,-,TGTGCCACCCAAGGAATAGGTTCCTCCTACGAGCAGTACTTC,CATQGIGSSYEQYF
TRBJ1-1,-,TRBV12-3/TRBV12-4,-,TGTGCCAGCAGTTGGGGGCGTAACACTGAAGCTTTCTTT,CASSWGRNTEAFF
TRBJ2-5,-,TRBV6-5,once,TGTGCCAGCAGTTATCATGCTCAGACGGCCCAAGAGACCCAGTACTTC,CASSYHAQTAQETQYF
TRBJ2-2,-,TRBV2,-,TGTGCCAGCAGATACCCCCGGTCGGCTCTGCGACTTTCCGGGGAGCTGTTTTTT,CASRYPRSALRLSGELFF
TRBJ2-7,TRBD2,TRBV9,-,TGTGCCAGCAGCGTAGAAGGGACGGGAGGACTGTACGAGCAGTACTTC,CASSVEGTGGLYEQYF
TRBJ1-2,-,TRBV15,-,TGTGCCACCAGCAGTGCCGGGACGGCAAAAGGGGGCTACACCTTC,CATSSAGTAKGGYTF
TRBJ2-3,TRBD1,TRBV4-1,-,TGCGCCAGCAGCCAACCGACAGGGGGTCCCGATACGCAGTATTTT,CASSQPTGGPDTQYF
TRBJ2-3,-,TRBV18,-,TGTGCCAGCTCACCAGACGGGGGCGCGGTGACAGATACGCAGTATTTT,CASSPDGGAVTDTQYF
TRBJ1-4,-,TRBV6-5,-,TGTGCCGCCGAGGCTCGGGGGCTGGGTAATGAAAAACTGTTTTTT,CAAEARGLGNEKLFF
TRBJ2-7,TRBD2,TRBV5-1,-,TGCGCCAGCAGCCCGGGAGGAAGGTCCTACGAGCAGTACTTC,CASSPGGRSYEQYF
TRBJ2-5,-,TRBV5-1,-,TGCGCCAGCAGCTCGACTCCTCAAGAGACCCAGTACTTC,CASSSTPQETQYF
TRBJ1-1,-,TRBV18,-,TGTGCCAGCTCAGAAACAGGGAACACTGAAGCTTTCTTT,CASSETGNTEAFF
TRBJ1-2,-,TRBV9,-,TGTGCCAGCAGCGTTCATCAGGGAGATGGCTACACCTTC,CASSVHQGDGYTF
TRBJ2-7,TRBD1,TRBV5-1,-,TGCGCCAGCAGCTACCCCGGGACAGGGGTGAGGGAGCAGTACTTC,CASSYPGTGVREQYF
TRBJ2-2,-,TRBV29-1,-,TGCAGCGCCTCAAGCGGAGCGAACACCGGGGAGCTGTTTTTT,CSASSGANTGELFF